Listed below are T cell receptor beta chains from one sample, sequenced in a study of T cell responses to AZD1222 COVID-19 vaccine. The method was immunoSEQ multiplex PCR; TCRdb's version includes in-frame clones alone and lacks a portion of them. The sample lists roughly 130,000 clones, about 90% occurring once. Sequencing was performed on peripheral blood, taken 28 days after the second dose of the MenACWY control vaccine. These receptors all come from an adult who received the MenACWY meningococcal vaccine as a control. Both conserved end residues are part of each CDR3. The order of the fields is D gene, J gene, clone size, V gene, CDR3 protein, CDR3 DNA. A D gene is named only where the DNA matches it firmly. Rows give clone size only sometimes, using once, few, many, or a class for an expanded clone.

.,TRBJ2-1,.,TRBV3-1/TRBV3-2,CASSQDTIGGPLNEQFF,TGTGCCAGCAGCCAAGATACCATCGGGGGGCCTCTTAATGAGCAGTTCTTC
.,TRBJ2-3,once,TRBV19,CASSGLVSTDTQYF,TGTGCCAGTAGTGGGCTAGTCAGTACAGATACGCAGTATTTT
.,TRBJ1-2,.,TRBV24-1,CATSDSSGRGWGYTF,TGTGCCACCAGTGATTCATCTGGCAGGGGATGGGGCTACACCTTC
.,TRBJ2-5,.,TRBV5-1,CASSLNGRPGETQYF,TGCGCCAGCAGCTTGAACGGCCGTCCTGGGGAGACCCAGTACTTC
.,TRBJ2-7,.,TRBV11-2,CASSLEAGAYEQYF,TGTGCCAGCAGCTTAGAAGCAGGGGCCTACGAGCAGTACTTC
TRBD1,TRBJ1-2,few,TRBV27,CASSPQGGRSYGYTF,TGTGCCAGCAGTCCCCAGGGGGGCCGTAGCTATGGCTACACCTTC
TRBD1,TRBJ1-2,.,TRBV19,CASRDPGQPTNYGYTF,TGTGCCAGTAGAGATCCGGGACAGCCGACAAACTATGGCTACACCTTC
TRBD1,TRBJ2-3,.,TRBV18,CASKPTGGYSTDTQYF,TGTGCCAGCAAGCCAACAGGGGGCTATAGCACAGATACGCAGTATTTT
TRBD2,TRBJ2-3,.,TRBV10-3,CAASGRREVGDTQYF,TGTGCCGCCTCGGGCCGGCGGGAGGTGGGAGATACGCAGTATTTT
.,TRBJ2-3,.,TRBV7-2,CASSFGSSTWDLTDTQYF,TGTGCCAGCAGCTTTGGTTCTTCGACGTGGGACCTCACAGATACGCAGTATTTT
TRBD1,TRBJ1-2,once,TRBV5-4,CASSLTTGGGSNYGYTF,TGTGCCAGCAGCTTGACGACAGGGGGTGGCTCTAACTATGGCTACACCTTC
TRBD1,TRBJ2-7,.,TRBV24-1,CATSGGTGGFNFYEQYF,TGTGCCACCAGTGGCGGGACAGGGGGCTTCAATTTCTACGAGCAGTACTTC
.,TRBJ1-4,.,TRBV28,CATKAFNEKLFF,TGTGCCACTAAAGCTTTTAATGAAAAACTGTTTTTT
.,TRBJ1-4,.,TRBV2,CASRARGSEKLFF,TGTGCCAGCAGGGCCAGGGGCAGTGAAAAACTGTTTTTT
TRBD1,TRBJ1-2,.,TRBV5-6,CASSRDRAASGGYTF,TGTGCCAGCAGCCGGGACAGGGCGGCGTCTGGTGGCTACACCTTC
TRBD2,TRBJ2-3,.,TRBV6-2/TRBV6-3,CASSYPTIRQRGSLSTDTQYF,TGTGCCAGCAGTTACCCCACCATTCGACAGCGGGGTTCCCTTAGCACAGATACGCAGTATTTT
.,TRBJ2-7,.,TRBV27,CASSLLAKGTYEQYF,TGTGCCAGCAGTTTACTAGCGAAGGGGACCTACGAGCAGTACTTC
.,TRBJ2-7,.,TRBV28,CASTLGGADPYEQYF,TGTGCCAGCACCCTGGGGGGGGCCGACCCCTACGAGCAGTACTTC
.,TRBJ1-1,.,TRBV5-1,CASSPGRGDTEAFF,TGCGCCAGCAGCCCTGGTAGGGGGGACACTGAAGCTTTCTTT
.,TRBJ1-6,.,TRBV27,CASSISYNSPLHF,TGTGCCAGCAGTATCTCCTATAATTCACCCCTCCACTTT
.,TRBJ2-7,.,TRBV7-2,CASSPWGTSYEQYF,TGTGCCAGCAGCCCCTGGGGGACTTCCTACGAGCAGTACTTC
.,TRBJ2-7,.,TRBV27,CASKRVWSSYEQYF,TGTGCCAGCAAGAGGGTTTGGAGCTCCTACGAGCAGTACTTC
TRBD2,TRBJ2-7,once,TRBV28,CASIGAGALYEQYF,TGTGCCAGTATAGGAGCGGGGGCCCTCTACGAGCAGTACTTC
TRBD2,TRBJ2-1,.,TRBV6-4,CASSDNIGLAGNEQFF,TGTGCCAGCAGTGACAATATCGGACTAGCGGGCAATGAGCAGTTCTTC
TRBD2,TRBJ2-3,.,TRBV13,CASSLSGGERVAGVDTQYF,TGTGCCAGCAGCTTAAGCGGGGGAGAGAGAGTAGCGGGAGTTGATACGCAGTATTTT
TRBD2,TRBJ2-1,.,TRBV29-1,CSVETSESSYNEQFF,TGCAGCGTTGAGACTAGCGAGAGCTCCTACAATGAGCAGTTCTTC
.,TRBJ2-3,once,TRBV27,CASRGTDTQYF,TGTGCCAGCAGGGGCACAGATACGCAGTATTTT
.,TRBJ1-2,.,TRBV5-1,CASSLASSTGHEGYTF,TGCGCCAGCAGCTTGGCATCCTCGACAGGCCATGAGGGCTACACCTTC
.,TRBJ2-1,once,TRBV27,CASSLFGGWDEQFF,TGTGCCAGCAGTTTATTCGGGGGTTGGGATGAGCAGTTCTTC
.,TRBJ2-5,.,TRBV20-1,CSASPMTGKETQYF,TGCAGTGCTAGTCCTATGACTGGCAAAGAGACCCAGTACTTC
TRBD1,TRBJ2-7,few,TRBV12-5,CASGSGTGYSYEQYF,TGTGCTAGTGGTTCCGGGACAGGGTACTCCTACGAGCAGTACTTC
TRBD2,TRBJ2-1,.,TRBV19,CASSIMASGSGEQFF,TGTGCCAGTAGTATAATGGCTAGCGGGAGTGGTGAGCAGTTCTTC
TRBD2,TRBJ2-1,.,TRBV19,CASSLIAGTGEQFF,TGTGCCAGTAGTTTAATAGCGGGGACGGGGGAGCAGTTCTTC
.,TRBJ1-2,.,TRBV6-5,CASSRAAGPSYGYTF,TGTGCCAGCAGCCGAGCGGCCGGACCCTCATATGGCTACACCTTC
TRBD1,TRBJ2-3,.,TRBV6-5,CATRPQGEWGDTQYF,TGTGCCACCCGACCCCAGGGGGAATGGGGAGATACGCAGTATTTT
.,TRBJ2-7,.,TRBV6-5,CASSYSRNYEQYF,TGTGCCAGCAGTTACTCGAGAAACTACGAGCAGTACTTC
TRBD2,TRBJ2-7,.,TRBV5-6,CASSPTGLAAYEQYF,TGTGCCAGCAGCCCAACTGGACTAGCTGCCTACGAGCAGTACTTC
.,TRBJ2-3,once,TRBV6-2/TRBV6-3,CASSYQGGTDTQYF,TGTGCCAGCAGTTACCAGGGAGGTACAGATACGCAGTATTTT
TRBD2,TRBJ2-2,.,TRBV19,CASTNTGTSGRVTGELFF,TGTGCCAGTACAAACACCGGGACTAGCGGGAGGGTCACCGGGGAGCTGTTTTTT
TRBD2,TRBJ2-2,few,TRBV7-2,CASSSKAGGPPGELFF,TGTGCCAGCAGCTCCAAAGCGGGAGGGCCGCCCGGGGAGCTGTTTTTT
TRBD1,TRBJ1-3,.,TRBV7-6,CASSVLQGASGNTIYF,TGTGCCAGCAGCGTCTTACAGGGGGCTTCTGGAAACACCATATATTTT
TRBD1,TRBJ1-1,.,TRBV30,CAWRLPDRALTEAFF,TGTGCCTGGCGCCTACCCGACAGGGCCTTGACTGAAGCTTTCTTT